This is a list of T cell receptor beta chains from one sample in a study of vaccination effects on CD4 cells after COVID-19. No cognate antigen is known for these TCRs. Generated by immunoSEQ multiplex PCR, the TCRdb table keeps only in-frame clones and is missing some. This table holds around 65,000 clones, roughly 72% found once. Here the sequenced sample was CD4+ T cells from PBMCs cultured with HCoV-229E spike peptides, taken after COVID-19 vaccination. The receptors shown here come from a human donor who received a COVID-19 vaccine. Both conserved end residues are part of each CDR3. Fields, in order: D gene, V gene, J gene, clone size, CDR3 DNA, CDR3 protein. A D gene is named only where the DNA matches it firmly. Size is stated for part of the rows, as once, few or many counts, or as a class when the clone is expanded.

TRBD1	TRBV5-1	TRBJ2-2	-	TGCGCCAGCAGATATTCCGGGACAGCGAACACCGGGGAGCTGTTTTTT	CASRYSGTANTGELFF
TRBD1	TRBV4-2	TRBJ2-1	few	TGTGCCAGCAGCCAAGAGGGACAGGGGGCGACGAATGAGCAGTTCTTC	CASSQEGQGATNEQFF
-	TRBV19	TRBJ1-5	-	TGTGCCAGTAGTATAGACGTCGGTAATCAGCCCCAGCATTTT	CASSIDVGNQPQHF
TRBD1	TRBV19	TRBJ1-5	-	TGTGCCAGTAGTGTACAGGGGGATTATCAGCCCCAGCATTTT	CASSVQGDYQPQHF
TRBD2	TRBV10-1	TRBJ2-1	-	TGCGCCAGCAGTGAGCCCCGGGGGGGAAGCTCCTACAATGAGCAGTTCTTC	CASSEPRGGSSYNEQFF
TRBD2	TRBV2	TRBJ2-3	-	TGTGCCAGCAGTGAGCTAGCGGCCACAGATACGCAGTATTTT	CASSELAATDTQYF
TRBD1	TRBV6-5	TRBJ1-1	-	TGTGCCAGCAGTCCGAGGGACAGGAACACTGAAGCTTTCTTT	CASSPRDRNTEAFF
TRBD1	TRBV10-3	TRBJ1-2	-	TGTGCCACGACAGGGGGCCGGTATGGCTACACCTTC	CATTGGRYGYTF
TRBD1	TRBV3-1/TRBV3-2	TRBJ1-5	few	TGTGCCAGCAGCCCGGGGGACAGCAGGGGATCGAATCAGCCCCAGCATTTT	CASSPGDSRGSNQPQHF
-	TRBV11-3	TRBJ1-2	-	TGTGCCAGCAGCTTAGAACCCCGGGGTGAGTATGGCTACACCTTC	CASSLEPRGEYGYTF
TRBD2	TRBV4-1	TRBJ2-5	-	TGCGCCAGCCTCCTCAGGCTAGCGGGGGGGCCCCGGGAGACCCAGTACTTC	CASLLRLAGGPRETQYF
-	TRBV30	TRBJ1-6	-	TGTGCCTGGAGTGTACGTAGGACAGCGAACTCTAATTCACCCCTCCACTTT	CAWSVRRTANSNSPLHF
TRBD1	TRBV4-1	TRBJ1-2	-	TGCGCCAGCAGCCAAGCCGCCGACAGGGGGTATAACTATGGCTACACCTTC	CASSQAADRGYNYGYTF
TRBD1	TRBV4-1	TRBJ2-1	-	TGCGCCAGCAGCCGTTTGGGACAGCAGAGCTCCTACAATGAGCAGTTCTTC	CASSRLGQQSSYNEQFF
-	TRBV30	TRBJ1-5	-	TGTGCCTGGACCAAGGGTGGCAGCAGCAATCAGCCCCAGCATTTT	CAWTKGGSSNQPQHF
-	TRBV27	TRBJ2-3	once	TGTGCCAGCAGTCGTTTAACAGGCGGTAGCACAGATACGCAGTATTTT	CASSRLTGGSTDTQYF
TRBD1	TRBV5-1	TRBJ1-1	-	TGCGCCAGCAGCACCGGACAGGGGATGGTTGCTGAAGCTTTCTTT	CASSTGQGMVAEAFF
-	TRBV7-3	TRBJ1-2	-	TGTGCCAGCAGCGCGACAGGAAACTATGGCTACACCTTC	CASSATGNYGYTF
TRBD1	TRBV18	TRBJ2-2	-	TGTGCCAGCTCACATCGACAGGGATCGAACACCGGGGAGCTGTTTTTT	CASSHRQGSNTGELFF
TRBD1	TRBV10-3	TRBJ1-2	-	TGTGCCATGAAGAAGGGACAGGGGGAAAACTATGGCTACACCTTC	CAMKKGQGENYGYTF